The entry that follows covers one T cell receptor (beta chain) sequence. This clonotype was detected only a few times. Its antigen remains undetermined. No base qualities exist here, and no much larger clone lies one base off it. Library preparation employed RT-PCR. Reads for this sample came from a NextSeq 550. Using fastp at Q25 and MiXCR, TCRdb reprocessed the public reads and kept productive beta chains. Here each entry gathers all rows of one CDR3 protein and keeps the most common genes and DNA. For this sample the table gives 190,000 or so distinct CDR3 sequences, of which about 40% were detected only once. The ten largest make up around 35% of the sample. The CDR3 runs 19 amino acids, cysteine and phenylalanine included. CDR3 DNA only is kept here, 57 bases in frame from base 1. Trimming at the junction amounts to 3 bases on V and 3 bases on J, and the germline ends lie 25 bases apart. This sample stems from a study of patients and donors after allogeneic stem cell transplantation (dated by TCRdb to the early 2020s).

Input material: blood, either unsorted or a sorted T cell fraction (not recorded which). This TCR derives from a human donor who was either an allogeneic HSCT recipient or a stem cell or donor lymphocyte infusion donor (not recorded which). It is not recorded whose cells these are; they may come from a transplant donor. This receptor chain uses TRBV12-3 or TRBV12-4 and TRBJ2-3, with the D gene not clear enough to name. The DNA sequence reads TGTGCCAGCAGTTTTGAGATGGCCGGGCCAGAACGAGAAACAGATACGCAGTATTTT. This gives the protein CASSFEMAGPERETDTQYF.